The 18 T cell receptor beta chains reported below all come from one sample, sequenced in a study of T cell responses to AZD1222 COVID-19 vaccine. TCRdb keeps only in-frame clones here, not all; method: immunoSEQ multiplex PCR. In the table there are around 100,000 clones, about 83% of which are singletons. Sequenced material: peripheral blood, taken on day 0 of AZD1222 vaccination. The source of these receptors is an adult in good health.

The rearrangement uses TRBV5-4 and TRBJ2-3; 10 bases are a match to TRBD2. From germline, CDR1 is SGHNT and CDR2 YYREEE (reference sequence). The CDR3 has 17 amino acids. V lost 0 bases to trimming and J lost 6 bases; unmatched junction nucleotides: 10. The CDR3 here is CASSLATLAGAADTQYF. The CDR3 nucleotides are TGTGCCAGCAGCTTGGCGACCCTAGCGGGGGCGGCCGATACGCAGTATTTT.

This chain links TRBV19 with TRBJ1-6, with 9 bases that match TRBD1. Trimming removed 4 bases from V and 7 bases from J; junction bases left unmatched: 2. CDR1 and CDR2 from the germline V gene are LNHDA and SQIVND (reference sequence). The CDR3 is 14 residues long. This chain's CDR3 is CASSTGQGNSPLHF. The CDR3 DNA sequence: TGTGCCAGTAGTACGGGACAGGGAAATTCACCCCTCCACTTT.

The V and J genes are TRBV19 and TRBJ2-7; 10 bases line up with TRBD1. Germline V CDR1 and CDR2: LNHDA, SQIVND (reference sequence). J gave up 2 bases and V 3 bases, and 7 bases lay outside the gene matches. There are 16 residues in the CDR3. The CDR3 bases are TGTGCCAGTAGTATCAGGGGGACAGGGGAACCCTACGAGCAGTACTTC. Translation: CASSIRGTGEPYEQYF.

The chain recombines TRBV7-2 with TRBJ1-2, with TRBD1 matching over 9 bases. Losses at the gene ends were 4 bases for V and 5 bases for J; bases not matched to a gene: 11. Germline CDR1 reads SGHTA; CDR2 reads FQGNSA. The CDR3 is made up of 16 amino acids. CDR3 coding DNA: TGTGCCAGCAGCTCAACGGACAGGGGTAGGAGGTATGGCTACACCTTC. Encoded protein: CASSSTDRGRRYGYTF.

The gene calls are TRBV7-6 and TRBJ2-2; the D gene is possibly TRBD1 (5 bases). The CDR3 has 15 amino acids. Germline values: CDR1 SGHVS, CDR2 FNYEAQ. The germline V and J ends were trimmed by 3 bases and 2 bases, with 10 bases remaining between them. CDR3 loop: CASSFSQGNTGELFF. As DNA, the CDR3 is TGTGCCAGCAGCTTCTCGCAGGGAAACACCGGGGAGCTGTTTTTT. Full variable domain (remainder filled in from reference TRBV7-6 and TRBJ2-2): GAGVSQSPRYKVTKRGQDVALRCDPISGHVSLYWYRQALGQGPEFLTYFNYEAQQDKSGLPNDRFSAERPEGSISTLTIQRTEQRDSAMYRCASSFSQGNTGELFFGEGSRLTVL.

V and J are TRBV19 and TRBJ2-3, with TRBD2 matching 9 bases. Germline assignment: CDR1 LNHDA and CDR2 SQIVND (reference sequence). The CDR3 covers 13 residues. J gave up 6 bases and V 9 bases, and 7 bases lay outside the gene matches. CDR3 bases: TGTGCCAGCCGGGGACTAGCTTCTGATACGCAGTATTTT. This sequence encodes CASRGLASDTQYF. Drawing the rest from reference TRBV19 and TRBJ2-3, the complete variable domain is DGGITQSPKYLFRKEGQNVTLSCEQNLNHDAMYWYRQDPGQGLRLIYYSQIVNDFQKGDIAEGYSVSREKKESFPLTVTSAQKNPTAFYLCASRGLASDTQYFGPGTRLTVL.

CDR3 in amino acids: CASHAWGQMGGQYF. CDR3 coding DNA: TGTGCCAGCCATGCCTGGGGCCAAATGGGCGGCCAGTACTTC. The genes are TRBV27 and TRBJ2-5, with a possible D match to TRBD1 (5 bases). The germline V gene has CDR1 MNHEY and CDR2 SMNVEV (reference sequence). The CDR3 sequence is 14 residues long. Trimming shortened V by 8 bases and J by 10 bases, and 23 bases separated the two germline ends.

V is TRBV29-1 and J is TRBJ2-3; 8 bases are a match to TRBD2. The germline CDR1 and CDR2 sequences are SQVTM and ANQGSEA. The CDR3 extends over 14 amino acids. V gave up 6 bases and J gave up 0 bases; unmatched junction bases: 5. The CDR3 loop is CSVASGYSTDTQYF. The CDR3 DNA reads as TGCAGCGTCGCTAGCGGGTACAGCACAGATACGCAGTATTTT.

The chain is built from TRBV7-3 and TRBJ1-5, with TRBD1 as a possible D gene (6 bases). The length of the CDR3 is 15 residues. The V end lost 4 bases, the J end lost 3 bases, and 13 bases lay between the germline ends. Germline CDR1 and CDR2: SGHTA and FQGTGA. CDR3 nucleotides: TGTGCCAGCAGCTGCCCCCGGGACAACAATCAGCCCCAGCATTTT. This sequence encodes CASSCPRDNNQPQHF.

The rearrangement joins TRBV4-3 to TRBJ2-1; D is perhaps TRBD1 (6 bases). Trimming left V 4 bases short and J 4 bases short, with 11 bases between. The length of the CDR3 is 14 residues. Germline CDR1 reads LGHNA; CDR2 reads YSLEER. The CDR3 DNA reads TGCGCCAGCAGCCGGGGGCTAACTTACAATGAGCAGTTCTTC. Its protein product is CASSRGLTYNEQFF.

V is TRBV5-4 and J is TRBJ1-3; possible D gene TRBD1, 5 bases. With 0 bases removed from V and 9 bases from J, the gap between germline ends came to 10 bases. The CDR3 extends over 13 amino acids. The germline CDR1 and CDR2 sequences are SGHNT and YYREEE (reference sequence). CDR3 region: CASSLVGDRTIYF. The CDR3 DNA is TGTGCCAGCAGCTTGGTAGGGGACCGCACCATATATTTT.

This clone was observed once. The V and J genes are TRBV2 and TRBJ2-4, with D possibly matching TRBD1 (5 bases). Between the trimmed V and J ends, which lost 1 base and 10 bases, there was a span of 20 bases. CDR3 length equals 16 residues. CDR1 and CDR2 from the germline V gene are SNHLY and FYNNEI. The CDR3 protein is CASSEGWQGSRRIQYF. CDR3 nucleotide sequence: TGTGCCAGCAGTGAAGGGTGGCAGGGAAGTAGGCGGATTCAGTACTTC.

V is TRBV29-1 and J is TRBJ1-3; D not resolved. The germline V gene has CDR1 SQVTM and CDR2 ANQGSEA. V lost 4 bases and J 0 bases, leaving 4 bases between the germline ends. The CDR3 is 12 residues long. CDR3 bases: TGCAGCGTTGTCGGCTCTGGAAACACCATATATTTT. Protein: CSVVGSGNTIYF.

This clone was observed once. The rearrangement uses TRBV10-3 and TRBJ1-5, with 7 bases identical to TRBD1. The CDR3 extends over 17 amino acids. Germline V gene sequence: CDR1 ENHRY, CDR2 SYGVKD. Trimming removed 3 bases from V and 0 bases from J; junction bases left unmatched: 8. CDR3 residues: CAISEGTVRNSNQPQHF. CDR3 DNA sequence: TGTGCCATCAGTGAAGGGACAGTCCGCAATAGCAATCAGCCCCAGCATTTT.

The chain couples TRBV19 to TRBJ1-5, with TRBD1 matching 7 bases. The V and J ends lost 6 bases and 6 bases, in that order; junction bases with no gene match: 8. The CDR3 length is 14 residues. The V gene's germline CDR1 is LNHDA and CDR2 SQIVND (reference sequence). The CDR3 bases are TGTGCCAGTAGGACAGGGCTGGCGAGTCAGCCCCAGCATTTT. This translates into CASRTGLASQPQHF.

The chain carries TRBV6-5 and TRBJ1-5, with D possibly being TRBD1 (6 bases). The germline V and J ends were trimmed by 11 bases and 0 bases, with 14 bases remaining between them. The CDR3 is made up of 14 amino acids. CDR1 and CDR2 (germline): MNHEY, SVGAGI. The chain's CDR3 is CAAQGPTSNQPQHF. CDR3 DNA sequence: TGTGCCGCACAGGGACCCACTAGCAATCAGCCCCAGCATTTT.

The rearrangement links TRBV5-1 to TRBJ1-2, with 9 positions matching TRBD1. This CDR3 contains 15 residues. Trimming took 4 bases from V and 4 from J; bases not matched to a gene: 8. CDR1 SGHRS and CDR2 YFSETQ come from the germline V gene. DNA of the CDR3: TGCGCCAGCAGCATTGGGGACAGGGTGGGCTATGGCTACACCTTC. This gives the protein CASSIGDRVGYGYTF.

This chain links TRBV7-9 with TRBJ1-1; D call uncertain. Trimming took off 2 bases at V and 4 bases at J, with 11 bases between the two ends. Germline loops: CDR1 SEHNR, CDR2 FQNEAQ (reference sequence). This CDR3 has 14 amino acids. Written as DNA, the CDR3 is TGTGCCAGCAGCTTAAGGGCCCGTAGCACTGAAGCTTTCTTT. Translating gives CASSLRARSTEAFF.